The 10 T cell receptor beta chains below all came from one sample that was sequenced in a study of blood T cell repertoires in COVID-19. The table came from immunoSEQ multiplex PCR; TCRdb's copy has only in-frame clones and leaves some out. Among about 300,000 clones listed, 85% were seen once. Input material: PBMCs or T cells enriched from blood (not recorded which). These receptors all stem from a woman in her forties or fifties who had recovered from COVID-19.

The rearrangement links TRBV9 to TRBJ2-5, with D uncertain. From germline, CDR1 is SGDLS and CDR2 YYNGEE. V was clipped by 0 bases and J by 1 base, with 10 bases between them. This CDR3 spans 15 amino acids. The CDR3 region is CASSVVAAIQETQYF. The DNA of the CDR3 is TGTGCCAGCAGCGTAGTGGCGGCTATCCAAGAGACCCAGTACTTC.

The CDR3 nucleotides are TGTGCCAGCAGCTGGGGACGACTAGCGGGGGGCCGCCACACCGGGGAGCTGTTTTTT. Protein product: CASSWGRLAGGRHTGELFF. This chain joins TRBV5-6 and TRBJ2-2, with 13 bases matching TRBD2. The germline V gene has CDR1 SGHDT and CDR2 YYEEEE. The V segment lost 3 bases and the J segment 3 bases; nucleotides outside the gene matches: 11. The CDR3 has 19 residues.

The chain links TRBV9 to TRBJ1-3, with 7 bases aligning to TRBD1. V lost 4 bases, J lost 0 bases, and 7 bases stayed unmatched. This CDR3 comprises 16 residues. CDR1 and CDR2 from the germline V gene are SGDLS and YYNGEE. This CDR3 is CASSLTGQTSGNTIYF. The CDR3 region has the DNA TGTGCCAGCAGCTTGACAGGGCAGACCTCTGGAAACACCATATATTTT. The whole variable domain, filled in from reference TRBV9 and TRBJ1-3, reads DSGVTQTPKHLITATGQRVTLRCSPRSGDLSVYWYQQSLDQGLQFLIQYYNGEERAKGNILERFSAQQFPDLHSELNLSSLELGDSALYFCASSLTGQTSGNTIYFGEGSWLTVV.

Here the CDR3 reads CASRPSRVAGELFF. As DNA, the CDR3 is TGTGCCAGCAGGCCATCCAGGGTTGCCGGGGAGCTGTTTTTT. This chain links TRBV6-5 with TRBJ2-2; possibly TRBD1 for D (5 bases). Germline assignment: CDR1 MNHEY and CDR2 SVGAGI. CDR3 size: 14 residues. Trimming removed 6 bases at V and 6 bases at J, with 14 bases between.

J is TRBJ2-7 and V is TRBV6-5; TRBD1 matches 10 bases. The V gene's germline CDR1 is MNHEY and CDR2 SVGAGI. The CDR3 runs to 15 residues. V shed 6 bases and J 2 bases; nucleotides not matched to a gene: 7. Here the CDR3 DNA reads TGTGCCAGCAGGTCCGGGACAGGGGTGGCCTACGAGCAGTACTTC. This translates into CASRSGTGVAYEQYF.

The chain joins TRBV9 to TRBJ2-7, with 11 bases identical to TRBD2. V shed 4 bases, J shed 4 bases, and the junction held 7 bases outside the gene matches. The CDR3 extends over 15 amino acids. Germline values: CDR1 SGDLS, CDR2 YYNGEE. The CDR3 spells CASSPGLAGAYEQYF. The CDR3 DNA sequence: TGTGCCAGCAGCCCCGGACTAGCGGGTGCTTACGAGCAGTACTTC.

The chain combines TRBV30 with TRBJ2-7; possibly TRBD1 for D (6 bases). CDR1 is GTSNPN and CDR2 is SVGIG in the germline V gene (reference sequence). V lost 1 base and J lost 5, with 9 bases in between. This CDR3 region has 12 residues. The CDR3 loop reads CAWSETGHEQYF. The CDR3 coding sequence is TGTGCCTGGAGTGAGACAGGACACGAGCAGTACTTC.

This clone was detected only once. The CDR3 loop is CASSGVEFWGSPLHF. The CDR3 DNA reads TGTGCCAGCAGCGGGGTGGAGTTCTGGGGTTCACCCCTCCACTTT. This rearrangement joins TRBV6-5 to TRBJ1-6; D ambiguous. CDR3 length equals 15 residues. V was trimmed by 6 bases and J by 9 bases, leaving 18 bases between them. CDR1 and CDR2 (germline): MNHEY, SVGAGI.

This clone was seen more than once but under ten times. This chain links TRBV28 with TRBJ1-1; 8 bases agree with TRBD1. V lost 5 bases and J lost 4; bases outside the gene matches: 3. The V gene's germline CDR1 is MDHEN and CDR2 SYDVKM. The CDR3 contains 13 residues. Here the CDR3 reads CASSTGGVTEAFF. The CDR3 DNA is TGTGCCAGCAGTACAGGGGGGGTCACTGAAGCTTTCTTT. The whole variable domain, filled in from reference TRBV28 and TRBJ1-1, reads DVKVTQSSRYLVKRTGEKVFLECVQDMDHENMFWYRQDPGLGLRLIYFSYDVKMKEKGDIPEGYSVSREKKERFSLILESASTNQTSMYLCASSTGGVTEAFFGQGTRLTVV.

The CDR3, as DNA: TGTGCCAGCAGCCTAAACAACTACGTGGGACAGGATCAGCCCCAGCATTTT. The encoded protein is CASSLNNYVGQDQPQHF. This rearrangement joins TRBV7-8 to TRBJ1-5; 8 positions agree with TRBD1. Germline values: CDR1 SGHVS, CDR2 FQNEAQ. This CDR3 has 17 residues. With 5 bases clipped from V and 5 bases from J, the junction kept 14 bases outside the gene matches.